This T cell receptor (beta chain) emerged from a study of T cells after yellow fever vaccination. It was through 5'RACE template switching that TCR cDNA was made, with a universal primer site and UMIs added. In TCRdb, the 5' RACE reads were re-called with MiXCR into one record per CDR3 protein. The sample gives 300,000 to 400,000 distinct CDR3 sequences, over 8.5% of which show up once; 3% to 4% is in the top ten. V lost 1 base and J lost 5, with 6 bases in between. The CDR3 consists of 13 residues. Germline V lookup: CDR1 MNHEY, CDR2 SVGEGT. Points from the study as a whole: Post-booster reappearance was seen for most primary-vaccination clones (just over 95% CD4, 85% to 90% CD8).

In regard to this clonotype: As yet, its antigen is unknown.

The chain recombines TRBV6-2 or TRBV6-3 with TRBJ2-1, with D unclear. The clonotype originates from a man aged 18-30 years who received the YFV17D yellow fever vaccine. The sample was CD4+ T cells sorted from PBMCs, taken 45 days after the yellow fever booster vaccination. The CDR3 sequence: CASSYWQNNEQFF. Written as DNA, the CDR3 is TGTGCCAGCAGTTACTGGCAGAACAATGAGCAGTTCTTC.